The 26 T cell receptor beta chains reported below all come from one sample, sequenced in a study of Ad26.COV2.S vaccination and SARS-CoV-2 variants. Treatment: around 19 received Ad26.COV2.S at low or high dose, single or two shots; roughly five received placebo; per-sample allocation not given. Sampling occurred on day 63 after the first vaccine or placebo injection. Sequencing was performed with immunoSEQ multiplex PCR; in TCRdb, only in-frame clones are kept and a portion is missing. This sample has 350,000 to 500,000 clones, with 90% found just once. Sequenced here: peripheral blood, sampled in a trial of Ad26.COV2.S vaccine versus placebo. These receptors were obtained from a person aged 18-60 years who received the Ad26.COV2.S COVID-19 vaccine or a placebo.

This chain connects TRBV13 to TRBJ2-7; 14 nucleotides agree with TRBD2. Per the germline V gene, CDR1 is PRHDT and CDR2 is FYEKMQ (reference sequence). The CDR3 is 18 residues long. Unmatched junction bases numbered 8, after V lost 4 bases and J lost 0 bases. The CDR3 loop reads CASSSRGLAGVGSYEQYF. CDR3 nucleotides: TGTGCCAGCAGCTCCAGGGGACTAGCGGGAGTAGGCTCCTACGAGCAGTACTTC. Together with reference TRBV13 and TRBJ2-7, the CDR3 gives the full variable domain: AAGVIQSPRHLIKEKRETATLKCYPIPRHDTVYWYQQGPGQDPQFLISFYEKMQSDKGSIPDRFSAQQFSDYHSELNMSSLELGDSALYFCASSSRGLAGVGSYEQYFGPGTRLTVT.

This rearrangement joins TRBV18 to TRBJ2-7; D call uncertain. Germline assignment: CDR1 KGHSH and CDR2 LQKENI. Trimming removed 0 bases at V and 0 bases at J, with 6 bases between. This CDR3 comprises 14 residues. CDR3 amino acids: CASSPPYDSYEQYF. The CDR3 bases are TGTGCCAGCTCACCACCGTACGACTCCTACGAGCAGTACTTC.

This chain uses TRBV2 with TRBJ2-6, with 9 positions matching TRBD1. CDR3 length equals 17 residues. J gave up 2 bases and V 2 bases, and 4 bases lay outside the gene matches. CDR1 is SNHLY and CDR2 is FYNNEI in the germline V gene. For the CDR3, the DNA is TGTGCCAGCAGTGAACGGACAGGGGCGACTGGGGCCAACGTCCTGACTTTC. Translated, it gives CASSERTGATGANVLTF.

This chain joins TRBV6-5 and TRBJ1-5, with 7 bases fitting TRBD1. The CDR3 loop spans 13 amino acids. Per the germline V gene, CDR1 is MNHEY and CDR2 is SVGAGI. The junction had 1 base not matched to a gene; V was cut back by 4 bases and J by 4 bases. CDR3 region: CASSLTGNQPQHF. As DNA, the CDR3 is TGTGCCAGCAGTTTGACAGGGAATCAGCCCCAGCATTTT.

V usage is TRBV11-2 and J usage is TRBJ2-7; D remains ambiguous. Germline V gene sequence: CDR1 SGHAT, CDR2 FQNNGV. Trimming cost V 2 bases and J 6 bases, with 8 bases left between them. This CDR3 comprises 12 residues. CDR3 sequence (DNA): TGTGCCAGCAGCTTAAGCCAAGGCGAGCAGTACTTC. Translated: CASSLSQGEQYF.

The V call is TRBV30, the J call TRBJ2-7; 10 nucleotides align to TRBD1. The CDR3 totals 16 residues. Germline values: CDR1 GTSNPN, CDR2 SVGIG (reference sequence). V dropped 4 bases and J dropped 3; count of bases not matched to a gene: 12. The CDR3 sequence is CAWNKLGGQGDYEQYF. The CDR3 nucleotides read TGTGCCTGGAACAAACTAGGTGGACAGGGGGACTACGAGCAGTACTTC. The full variable domain, rest sourced from reference TRBV30 and TRBJ2-7, is SQTIHQWPATLVQPVGSPLSLECTVEGTSNPNLYWYRQAAGRGLQLLFYSVGIGQISSEVPQNLSASRPQDRQFILSSKKLLLSDSGFYLCAWNKLGGQGDYEQYFGPGTRLTVT.

This rearrangement joins TRBV6-2 or TRBV6-3 to TRBJ2-1; the D gene is possibly TRBD2 (6 bases). Looked up from germline, CDR1 is MNHEY and CDR2 is SVGEGT. The CDR3 is 12 amino acids. V was cut by 5 bases and J by 10 bases, with 12 bases left in between. This CDR3 is CASSLYREEQFF. The CDR3 nucleotides read TGTGCCAGCAGTCTCTACCGGGAGGAGCAGTTCTTC.

This clone was seen once. The rearrangement joins TRBV4-1 to TRBJ2-5; D might be TRBD1 (6 bases). CDR1 MGHRA and CDR2 YSYEKL come from the germline V gene. Trimming pared 3 bases from V and 1 base from J, leaving 15 bases between. This CDR3 is built from 16 residues. The DNA of the CDR3 is TGCGCCAGCAGCCACCCCGCGCAGGGGTCCCAAGAGACCCAGTACTTC. Its protein is CASSHPAQGSQETQYF.

This clone was seen ten or more times. The rearrangement links TRBV7-2 to TRBJ1-4; 8 positions agree with TRBD1. The CDR3 consists of 14 residues. Looked up from germline, CDR1 is SGHTA and CDR2 is FQGNSA. The V and J ends lost 5 bases and 8 bases, in that order; junction bases with no gene match: 7. For the CDR3, the DNA is TGTGCCAGCAGCCCCCAGGGGGCGAACGAAAAACTGTTTTTT. It yields the protein CASSPQGANEKLFF.

This sequence joins TRBV9 and TRBJ2-2, with 8 bases that match TRBD2. J gave up 2 bases and V 0 bases, and 6 bases lay outside the gene matches. CDR1 SGDLS and CDR2 YYNGEE come from the germline V gene. The CDR3 totals 17 residues. The CDR3 region has the DNA TGTGCCAGCAGCGTAGAAATAGGACTAGCAAACACCGGGGAGCTGTTTTTT. Translation gives CASSVEIGLANTGELFF.

This chain uses TRBV9 with TRBJ1-1, with 9 nucleotides matching TRBD1. Trimming took 6 bases from V and 4 from J; bases not matched to a gene: 7. Germline V gene lookup returns CDR1 SGDLS and CDR2 YYNGEE. The CDR3 loop spans 14 amino acids. CDR3 protein: CASTPQGAGTEAFF. In DNA, the CDR3 is TGTGCCAGCACCCCACAGGGGGCCGGCACTGAAGCTTTCTTT.

The J gene is TRBJ2-1, the V gene TRBV7-8; D unclear. Germline CDR1 SGHVS, CDR2 FQNEAQ. The V end lost 0 bases, the J end lost 0 bases, and 15 bases lay between the germline ends. The CDR3 is 18 residues long. Here the CDR3 reads CASSLAGKGWASYNEQFF. In DNA, the CDR3 is TGTGCCAGCAGCTTAGCGGGGAAAGGGTGGGCCTCCTACAATGAGCAGTTCTTC.

The chain has TRBV5-6 and TRBJ1-2, with D unresolved. This CDR3 is 14 amino acids long. Germline CDR1 reads SGHDT; CDR2 reads YYEEEE. V gave up 0 bases and J gave up 4 bases, with 10 bases separating them. The CDR3 region has the DNA TGTGCCAGCAGCTTGGTACGCGGTGGCTATGGCTACACCTTC. Its protein is CASSLVRGGYGYTF.

The gene calls are TRBV30 and TRBJ1-2, with D possibly TRBD1 on 5 matching bases. V lost 8 bases and J lost 11, with 30 bases in between. CDR3 length equals 15 residues. Germline assignment: CDR1 GTSNPN and CDR2 SVGIG (reference sequence). The CDR3 is CAASTTGSNLFWYTF. CDR3 coding DNA: TGTGCCGCAAGTACAACAGGTTCCAACCTATTCTGGTACACCTTC.

This sequence joins TRBV28 and TRBJ2-7; 7 bases agree with TRBD1. Germline V CDR1 and CDR2: MDHEN, SYDVKM. The CDR3 covers 18 residues. J was trimmed by 2 bases and V by 1 base; bases with no gene match: 14. CDR3 residues: CASSLSGTDTPRTYEQYF. The CDR3 DNA reads as TGTGCCAGCAGTTTATCTGGGACAGACACCCCCCGAACCTACGAGCAGTACTTC.

The chain is built from TRBV5-5 and TRBJ1-2, with 8 bases aligning to TRBD1. J was trimmed by 5 bases and V by 5 bases; bases with no gene match: 11. The CDR3 consists of 15 residues. CDR1 and CDR2 (germline): SGHKS, YYEKEE (reference sequence). The CDR3 nucleotides read TGTGCCAGCAGGCCATTCGGGACAGGCAATTATGGCTACACCTTC. This codes for CASRPFGTGNYGYTF.

This rearrangement joins TRBV2 to TRBJ2-5; D could derive from TRBD1 or TRBD2 (5 bases each). The CDR3 runs to 13 residues. CDR1 and CDR2 (germline): SNHLY, FYNNEI. With 4 bases removed from V and 9 bases from J, the gap between germline ends came to 15 bases. CDR3 loop: CASSVGDGGAQYF. The CDR3, as DNA: TGTGCCAGCAGTGTAGGGGACGGCGGTGCCCAGTACTTC.

The J gene is TRBJ2-5, the V gene TRBV2, with TRBD1 matching over 9 bases. Trimming cost V 8 bases and J 5 bases; bases outside gene matches: 6. Germline V gene sequence: CDR1 SNHLY, CDR2 FYNNEI. The CDR3 loop spans 13 amino acids. CDR3 nucleotides: TGTGCCAGCCGCGTGGGACAGGGTGAGACCCAGTACTTC. Protein sequence: CASRVGQGETQYF.

The chain is built from TRBV30 and TRBJ1-3; D is undetermined. This CDR3 comprises 14 residues. Looked up from germline, CDR1 is GTSNPN and CDR2 is SVGIG (reference sequence). Trimming removed 4 bases from V and 2 bases from J, with 12 bases in between. DNA of the CDR3: TGTGCCTGGAACGGACGGAGGACTGGAAACACCATATATTTT. It is translated as CAWNGRRTGNTIYF.

This chain connects TRBV7-9 to TRBJ1-1; D uncertain. The CDR3 extends over 13 amino acids. The V end was cut by 8 bases, the J end by 0 bases, with 10 bases between. Germline-derived CDR1 and CDR2 are SEHNR and FQNEAQ (reference sequence). The CDR3 DNA sequence: TGTGCCAGCCTGGTCCTAGTGAACACTGAAGCTTTCTTT. Its translation is CASLVLVNTEAFF. Variable domain in full (rest from reference TRBV7-9 and TRBJ1-1): DTGVSQNPRHKITKRGQNVTFRCDPISEHNRLYWYRQTLGQGPEFLTYFQNEAQLEKSRLLSDRFSAERPKGSFSTLEIQRTEQGDSAMYLCASLVLVNTEAFFGQGTRLTVV.

The CDR3 region has the DNA TGCGCCAGCAGCCAAGCGTTCGCGGGAGGGGGGGATGAGCAGTTCTTC. Translation: CASSQAFAGGGDEQFF. The V gene is TRBV4-3, the J gene TRBJ2-1; 9 positions agree with TRBD2. The germline gives CDR1 LGHNA, CDR2 YSLEER. V lost 1 base and J lost 8; bases outside the gene matches: 9. The CDR3 is 16 amino acids.

The CDR3 nucleotides are TGTGCCAGCAGCTCAGGATGGGACAGAAGGGCCGGGGAGCTGTTTTTT. It specifies CASSSGWDRRAGELFF. V is TRBV7-6 and J is TRBJ2-2; 7 nucleotides align to TRBD1. CDR1 and CDR2 from the germline V gene are SGHVS and FNYEAQ. CDR3 length: 16 amino acids. J was trimmed by 6 bases and V by 4 bases; bases with no gene match: 11.

This chain links TRBV11-3 with TRBJ1-3; TRBD1 matches 11 bases. Per germline, CDR1 SGHNT and CDR2 YENEEA. This CDR3 comprises 18 residues. CDR3 sequence: CASPVHRDRGKSGNTIYF. CDR3 bases: TGTGCAAGCCCGGTACACCGGGACAGGGGGAAAAGTGGAAACACCATATATTTT.

This clone was seen a single time. J is TRBJ2-3 and V is TRBV30; 13 bases are shared with TRBD2. Germline V CDR1 and CDR2: GTSNPN, SVGIG (reference sequence). The CDR3 has 20 residues. V was pared by 5 bases and J by 1 base, with 18 bases of the junction left unmatched. The CDR3 sequence: CAWGGSRGLAGWTGTDTQYF. The CDR3 coding sequence is TGTGCCTGGGGGGGGTCACGGGGACTAGCGGGATGGACCGGCACAGATACGCAGTATTTT.

The rearrangement joins TRBV28 to TRBJ1-2; D is unresolved. Germline-derived CDR1 and CDR2 are MDHEN and SYDVKM. V gave up 6 bases and J gave up 2 bases, with 10 bases separating them. The length of the CDR3 is 13 residues. The CDR3 loop reads CASRVDMNYGYTF. The DNA of the CDR3 is TGTGCCAGCAGAGTAGACATGAACTATGGCTACACCTTC.

The chain recombines TRBV5-1 with TRBJ2-5; 8 nucleotides line up with TRBD1. This CDR3 is 16 amino acids long. CDR1 and CDR2 from the germline V gene are SGHRS and YFSETQ. The J segment lost 3 bases and the V segment lost 2 bases, leaving 9 bases of the junction unmatched. This CDR3 is CASSFYGTGGEETQYF. In DNA, the CDR3 is TGCGCCAGCAGCTTCTACGGGACAGGAGGAGAAGAGACCCAGTACTTC.